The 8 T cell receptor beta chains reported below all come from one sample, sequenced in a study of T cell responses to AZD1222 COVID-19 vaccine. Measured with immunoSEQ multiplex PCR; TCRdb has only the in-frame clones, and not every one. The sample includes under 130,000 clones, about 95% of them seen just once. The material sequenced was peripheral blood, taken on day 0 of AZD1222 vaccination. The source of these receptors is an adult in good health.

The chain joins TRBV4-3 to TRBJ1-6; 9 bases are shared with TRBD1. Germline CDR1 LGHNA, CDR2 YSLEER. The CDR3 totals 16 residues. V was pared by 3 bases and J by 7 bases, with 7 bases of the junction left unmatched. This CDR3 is CASSQGGQGGNSPLHF. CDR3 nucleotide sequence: TGCGCCAGCAGCCAGGGGGGACAGGGCGGCAATTCACCCCTCCACTTT.

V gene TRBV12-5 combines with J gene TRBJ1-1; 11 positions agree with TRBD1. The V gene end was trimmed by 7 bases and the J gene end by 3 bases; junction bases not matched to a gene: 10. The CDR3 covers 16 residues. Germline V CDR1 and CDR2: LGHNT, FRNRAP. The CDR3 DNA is TGTGCTAGTGCTTCAGGACAGGGGGCAGTGGACACTGAAGCTTTCTTT. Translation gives CASASGQGAVDTEAFF.

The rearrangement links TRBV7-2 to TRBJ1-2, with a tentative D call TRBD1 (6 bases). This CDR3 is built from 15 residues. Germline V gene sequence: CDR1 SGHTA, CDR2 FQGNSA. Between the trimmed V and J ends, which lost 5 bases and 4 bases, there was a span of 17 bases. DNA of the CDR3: TGTGCCAGCAGCCCCCGGACTAGGGGGGCCTATGGCTACACCTTC. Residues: CASSPRTRGAYGYTF.

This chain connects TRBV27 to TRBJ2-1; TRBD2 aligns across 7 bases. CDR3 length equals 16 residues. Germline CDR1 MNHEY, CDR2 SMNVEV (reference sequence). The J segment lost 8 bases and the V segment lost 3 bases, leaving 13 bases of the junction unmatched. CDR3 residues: CASSLIPGGRVDEQFF. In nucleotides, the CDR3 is TGTGCCAGCAGTTTGATACCGGGAGGAAGGGTCGATGAGCAGTTCTTC.

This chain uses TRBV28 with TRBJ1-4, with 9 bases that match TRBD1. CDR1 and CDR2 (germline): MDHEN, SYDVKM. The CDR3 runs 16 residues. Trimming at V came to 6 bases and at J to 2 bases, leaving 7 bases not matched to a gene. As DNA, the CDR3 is TGTGCCAGCAGCCAGTGGACAGGGGTGACTAATGAAAAACTGTTTTTT. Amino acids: CASSQWTGVTNEKLFF. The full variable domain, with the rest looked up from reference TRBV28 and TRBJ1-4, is DVKVTQSSRYLVKRTGEKVFLECVQDMDHENMFWYRQDPGLGLRLIYFSYDVKMKEKGDIPEGYSVSREKKERFSLILESASTNQTSMYLCASSQWTGVTNEKLFFGSGTQLSVL.

The CDR3 reads CASSSVSATNEKLFF. The CDR3 DNA is TGTGCCAGCAGTTCGGTATCTGCAACTAATGAAAAACTGTTTTTT. This sequence joins TRBV27 and TRBJ1-4, with D uncertain. V shed 4 bases and J shed 0 bases, with 9 bases lying between them. The germline CDR1 and CDR2 sequences are MNHEY and SMNVEV (reference sequence). This CDR3 region has 15 residues.

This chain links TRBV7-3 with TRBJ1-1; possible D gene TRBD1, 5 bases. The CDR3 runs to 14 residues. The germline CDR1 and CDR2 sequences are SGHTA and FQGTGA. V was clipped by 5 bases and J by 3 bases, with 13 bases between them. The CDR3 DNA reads TGTGCCAGCAGCGGGGTCGCGGGGGACACTGAAGCTTTCTTT. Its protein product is CASSGVAGDTEAFF.

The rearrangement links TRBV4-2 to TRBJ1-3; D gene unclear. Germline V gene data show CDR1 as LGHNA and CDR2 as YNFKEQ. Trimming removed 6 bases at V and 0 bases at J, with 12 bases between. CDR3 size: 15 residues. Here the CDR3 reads CASRPQPNSGNTIYF. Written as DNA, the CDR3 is TGTGCCAGCAGACCCCAACCCAACTCTGGAAACACCATATATTTT.